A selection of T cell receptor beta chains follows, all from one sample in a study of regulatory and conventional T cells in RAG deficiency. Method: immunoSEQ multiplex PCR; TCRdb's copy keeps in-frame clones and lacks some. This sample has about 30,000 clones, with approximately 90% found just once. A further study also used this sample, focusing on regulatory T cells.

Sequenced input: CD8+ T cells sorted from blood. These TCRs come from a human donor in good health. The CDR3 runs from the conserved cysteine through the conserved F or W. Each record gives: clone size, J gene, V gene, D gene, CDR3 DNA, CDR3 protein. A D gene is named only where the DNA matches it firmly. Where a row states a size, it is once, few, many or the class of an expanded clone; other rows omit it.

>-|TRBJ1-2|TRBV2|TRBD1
TGTGCCAGCAGTTTAGGGACAGGGTATGGCTACACCTTC
CASSLGTGYGYTF
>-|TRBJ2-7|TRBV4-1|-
TGCGCCAGCAGCCAAGGGGCTACCGGGGCCTACGAGCAGCACTTC
CASSQGATGAYEQHF
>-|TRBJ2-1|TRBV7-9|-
TGTGCCAGCAGCTTAGACTATTCAAGGGACAATGAGCAGTTCTTC
CASSLDYSRDNEQFF
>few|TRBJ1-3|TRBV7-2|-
TGTGCCAGCAGCGCCCAGGGATCTGGAAACACCATATATTTT
CASSAQGSGNTIYF
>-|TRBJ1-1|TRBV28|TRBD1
TGTGCCAGCAGTCGGACAGGGGCCGGGAGTGAAGCTTTCTTT
CASSRTGAGSEAFF
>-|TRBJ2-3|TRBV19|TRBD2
TGTGCCAGTAGTATTGCCCACGGGGGGGAAAGCACAGATACGCAGTATTTT
CASSIAHGGESTDTQYF
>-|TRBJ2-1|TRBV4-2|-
TGTGCCAGCAGCCAAGGGGAGGCTAGCTGGAGATCCTACAATGAGCAGTTCTTC
CASSQGEASWRSYNEQFF
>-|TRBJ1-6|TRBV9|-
TGTGCCAGCAGCGATCGGGCCGGGAATTCACCCCTCCACTTT
CASSDRAGNSPLHF
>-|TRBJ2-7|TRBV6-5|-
TGTGCCAGCAGTTACTCCGGGGACGCCTACGAGCAGTACTTC
CASSYSGDAYEQYF
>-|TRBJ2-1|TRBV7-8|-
TGTGCCAGCACGTCAGGGGTCACCTACAATGAGCAGTTCTTC
CASTSGVTYNEQFF
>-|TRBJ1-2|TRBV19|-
TGTGCCAGTAGTATATCGCAAGGATTTGGGTATGGCTACACCTTC
CASSISQGFGYGYTF
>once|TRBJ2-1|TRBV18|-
TGTGCCAGCTCACTGGAAGGGGCACCGGGTGAGCAGTTCTTC
CASSLEGAPGEQFF
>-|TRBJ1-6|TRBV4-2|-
TGTGCCAGCAGCCAAACCTACGGGGGAAGCTCCTATAATTCACCCCTCCACTTT
CASSQTYGGSSYNSPLHF
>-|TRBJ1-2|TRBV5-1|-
TGCGCCAGCAGCTTGACGGGGAATCTCTACACCTTC
CASSLTGNLYTF
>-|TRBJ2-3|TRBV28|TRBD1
TGTGCCAGCCGCACCGGGACAGGAATGACAGATACGCAGTATTTT
CASRTGTGMTDTQYF
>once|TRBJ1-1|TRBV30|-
TGTGCCTGGAGTGTTTGGAGGGAAGCTTTCTTT
CAWSVWREAFF
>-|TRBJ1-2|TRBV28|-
TGTGCCAGCAAAAGCCCAGCTAACTATGGCTACACCTTC
CASKSPANYGYTF
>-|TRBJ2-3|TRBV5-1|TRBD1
TGCGCCAGCAGCTTGGACGACAGGGTCAGAGACACGGATACGCAGTATTTT
CASSLDDRVRDTDTQYF
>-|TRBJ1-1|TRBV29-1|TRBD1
TGCAGCGTTGAAGATCGGACAGGGCGACGTGTGGGTTCTGAAGCTTTCTTT
CSVEDRTGRRVGSEAFF
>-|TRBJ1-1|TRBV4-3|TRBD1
TGCGCCAGCGGGACAGTGAACACTGAAGCTTTCTTT
CASGTVNTEAFF
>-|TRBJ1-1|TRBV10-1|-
TGCGCCAGCAGTGAAGGAGGGGTCAGCACTGAAGCTTTCTTT
CASSEGGVSTEAFF
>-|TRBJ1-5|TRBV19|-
TGTGCCAGTAAAACCAGGGATGTTGGTCAGCCCCAGCATTTT
CASKTRDVGQPQHF
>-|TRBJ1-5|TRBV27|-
TGTGCCAGCGGGATTAATCAGCCCCAGCATTTT
CASGINQPQHF
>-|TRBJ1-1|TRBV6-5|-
TGTGCCAGCCTACCGCCGGGGTACTCCACTGAAGCTTTCTTT
CASLPPGYSTEAFF
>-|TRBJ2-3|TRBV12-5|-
TGTGCTAGTGGTTTGTCCCGTAGGGGGGGCCCGGATACGCAGTATTTT
CASGLSRRGGPDTQYF
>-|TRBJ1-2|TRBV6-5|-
TGTGCCAGCAGTGGAGAAACTAGCTATGGCTACACCTTC
CASSGETSYGYTF
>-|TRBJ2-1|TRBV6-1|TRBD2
TGTGCCAGCAGTGTAAACGGGAGGAGCTCCTACAATGAGCAGTTCTTC
CASSVNGRSSYNEQFF
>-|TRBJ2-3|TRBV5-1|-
TGCGCCAGCAGCTTTTCGGCGGGGGCGGAGGATACGCAGTATTTT
CASSFSAGAEDTQYF
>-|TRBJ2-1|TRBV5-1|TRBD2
TGCGCCAGCAGCTTGGTTGGTAGCGGGGGCTTATACAATGAGCAGTTCTTC
CASSLVGSGGLYNEQFF
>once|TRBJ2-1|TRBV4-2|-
TGTGCCAGCAGCCAAGGTCTGGAGGGGGCGGTGAGAATCAATGAGCAGTTCTTC
CASSQGLEGAVRINEQFF
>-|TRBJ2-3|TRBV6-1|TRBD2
TGTGCCAGCACTGAAGCGGGGGTACGGGATACGCAGTATTTT
CASTEAGVRDTQYF
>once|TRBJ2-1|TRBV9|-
TGTGCCAGCAGCGTAGGTCGGGGCGGGATAGGTTCCTACAATGAGCAGTTCTTC
CASSVGRGGIGSYNEQFF
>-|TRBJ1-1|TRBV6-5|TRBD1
TGTGCCAGCAGGGCAGGGGGCTTGAACACTGAAGCTTTCTTT
CASRAGGLNTEAFF
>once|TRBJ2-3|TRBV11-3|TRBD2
TGTGCCAGCAGCTCCCCTGAAACGGGAGGGACAGATACGCAGTATTTT
CASSSPETGGTDTQYF
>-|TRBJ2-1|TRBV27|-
TGTGCCAGCAGTTTAAGTCAGAGCTCCTACAATGAGCAGTTCTTC
CASSLSQSSYNEQFF
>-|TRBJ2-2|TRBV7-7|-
TGTGCTAGCAGCTTAGGGCGTCCCGGAACCGGGGAGCTGTTTTTT
CASSLGRPGTGELFF
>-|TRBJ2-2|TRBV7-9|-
TGTGCCAGCAGCTTTACAGGGTCCGGGGAGCTGTTTTTT
CASSFTGSGELFF
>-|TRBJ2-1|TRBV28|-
TGTGCCAGCAGTTTCTTCGGGGGAGTCAATGAGCAGTTCTTC
CASSFFGGVNEQFF
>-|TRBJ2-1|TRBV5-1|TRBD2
TGCGCCAGCAGTTATGCAATTTCCGGGGGGACCCTTCCCAATGAGCAGTTCTTC
CASSYAISGGTLPNEQFF
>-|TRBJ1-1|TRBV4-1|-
TGCGCCAGCAGCCAAGAGGGGGCTGCGAACACTGAAGCTTTCTTT
CASSQEGAANTEAFF
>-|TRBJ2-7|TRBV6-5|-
TGTGCCAGCAGTTACGGTGCAGGGGACTCCTACGAGCAGTACTTC
CASSYGAGDSYEQYF
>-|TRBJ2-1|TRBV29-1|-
TGCAGCGCGAGAGGGGGTCACTCCTACAATGAGCAGTTCTTC
CSARGGHSYNEQFF
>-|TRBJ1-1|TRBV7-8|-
TGTGCCAGCAGCCCCAGCGGGGGCACTGAAGCTTTCTTT
CASSPSGGTEAFF
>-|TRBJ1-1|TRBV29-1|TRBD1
TGCAGCGTTGTCGACAGGGGGGTCACTGAAGCTTCCTTT
CSVVDRGVTEASF
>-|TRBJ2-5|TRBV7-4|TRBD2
TGTGCCAGCAGCTGTATCGGGACTAGCGGGAGGGTGAGTACAAGCGAGACCCAGTACTTC
CASSCIGTSGRVSTSETQYF
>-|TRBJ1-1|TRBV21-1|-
TGTGCCAGCAGCAAAGGCAAGTCGGAACGGGACACTGAAGCTTTCTTT
CASSKGKSERDTEAFF
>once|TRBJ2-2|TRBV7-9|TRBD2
TGTGCCAGCAGCTCCGGGACTAAGGCCGGGGAGCTGTTTTTT
CASSSGTKAGELFF
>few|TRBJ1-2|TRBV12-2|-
TGTGCAAGTCGCTTCACAGGGTTTGGCTACACCTTC
CASRFTGFGYTF
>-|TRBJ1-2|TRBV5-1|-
TGCGCCAGCAGCTTGGAAGACGGGCAGCTTGGCTACACCTTC
CASSLEDGQLGYTF